The sequence of this T cell receptor beta chain was determined in a study of beta chain features in type 1 diabetes. Study conclusions and caveats: The cDNA sequencing approach could over-represent high-TCR-expressing cells. In every one of the four CD4+ subsets, TCRB CDR3s were moderately but significantly shorter in Type 1 diabetes patients.

The V end was cut by 3 bases, the J end by 1 base, with 12 bases between. The germline CDR1 and CDR2 sequences are SNHLY and FYNNEI. The length of the CDR3 is 15 residues. For this clone: Its antigen is not identified.

Of the isolated RNA, all was reverse transcribed, and so the sequenced material was expressed TCRB transcripts. The repertoire was sequenced with immunoSEQ multiplex PCR; TCRdb's copy has only in-frame clones and lacks some. The sample contains under 350,000 clones, approximately 25% of which appear only once. The V and J genes are TRBV2 and TRBJ1-1; D is possibly TRBD1 (5 bases). The source is a woman younger than 45 with type 1 diabetes. The sample taken for sequencing was naive CD4+ T cells from blood. The CDR3 region is CASSDIGGGNTEAFF. The CDR3 nucleotides read TGTGCCAGCAGTGACATTGGGGGGGGGAACACTGAAGCTTTCTTT.